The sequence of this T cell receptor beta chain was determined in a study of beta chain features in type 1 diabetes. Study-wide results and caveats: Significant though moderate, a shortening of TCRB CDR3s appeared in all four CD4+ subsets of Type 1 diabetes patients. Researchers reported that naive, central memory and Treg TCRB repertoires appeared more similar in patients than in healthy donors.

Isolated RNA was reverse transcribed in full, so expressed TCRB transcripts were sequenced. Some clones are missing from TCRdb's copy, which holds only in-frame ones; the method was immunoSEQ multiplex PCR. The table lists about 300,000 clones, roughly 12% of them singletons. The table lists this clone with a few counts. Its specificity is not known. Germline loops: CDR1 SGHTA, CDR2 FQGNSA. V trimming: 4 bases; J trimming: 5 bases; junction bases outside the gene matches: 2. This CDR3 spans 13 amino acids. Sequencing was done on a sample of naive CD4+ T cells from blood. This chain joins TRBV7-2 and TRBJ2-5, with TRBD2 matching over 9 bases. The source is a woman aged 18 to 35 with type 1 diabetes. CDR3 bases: TGTGCCAGCAGCTATAGCGGGAGTGAGACCCAGTACTTC. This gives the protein CASSYSGSETQYF.